This is a list of T cell receptor beta chains from one sample in a study of control samples from healthy donors and cancer patients. Sequencing was performed with immunoSEQ multiplex PCR; in TCRdb, only in-frame clones are kept and a portion is missing. The repertoire holds tens of thousands of clones, with 80% to 95% as singletons. The sample taken for sequencing was PBMCs. Source of these receptors: a woman aged 40 to 55 with lung cancer. Both conserved end residues are trimmed from each CDR3. A D gene is named only where the DNA matches it firmly.

CDR3 protein	CDR3 length	V gene	D gene
ASSARGLNTEAF	12	TRBV19	.
ASSVVRGPNSGANVLT	16	TRBV19	.
ASSLIGGGYNEQF	13	TRBV7-3	TRBD2
ATSRDRLYYNEQF	13	TRBV15	.
ASSEGSTDTQY	11	TRBV6-1	.
ASSYRTSGGNLAKNIQY	17	TRBV11-2	TRBD2
ASSRTAYEQY	10	TRBV2	.
ASSSSTDTQY	10	TRBV18	.
ASTTAGINEKLF	12	TRBV28	.
ASSLGRITSGGQETQY	16	TRBV13	TRBD2
ASSTQTGGHYGYT	13	TRBV27	TRBD1
ASSPGQPNQPQH	12	TRBV5-1	TRBD1
ASSQGPGLTNEQY	13	TRBV14	.
ASTLGENTEAF	11	TRBV2	.
ASSEAGGGYGYT	12	TRBV6-1	.
ASSPRDPGQGGGTEAF	16	TRBV19	TRBD1
SVDGGSYEQY	10	TRBV29-1	.
ASSPSNRRDYEQY	13	TRBV5-1	.
ASSRWGLITEAF	12	TRBV3-1/TRBV3-2	.
ASTQDQYNEQF	11	TRBV3-1/TRBV3-2	.
AWSVRVGSGNTIY	13	TRBV30	.
ASGRSPSNEQF	11	TRBV12-3/TRBV12-4	.
ASSQLGRIAADEQF	14	TRBV4-1	.
ASSLDRGLGYEQY	13	TRBV7-6	.
ASSLPGTSGDSYNEQF	16	TRBV11-2	TRBD2
ASSIGSGGATDTQY	14	TRBV19	TRBD2
ASSQDSSGNTIY	12	TRBV3-1/TRBV3-2	.
SVIGGANEKLF	11	TRBV29-1	.
ASSYDQNYGYT	11	TRBV6-5	.
ASSPQGDEQF	10	TRBV7-9	.
ASSSTGLGNIQY	12	TRBV5-5	TRBD1
ASSGMDGTQY	10	TRBV19	.
ASSSQGKSGEKLF	13	TRBV7-2	TRBD1
ASSESPGQGDSPLH	14	TRBV6-1	TRBD1
ASNSRTGNTEAF	12	TRBV6-6	TRBD1
ASRPPGAGPGYT	12	TRBV19	.
ASFKGGGFDGEQF	13	TRBV7-9	TRBD2
ASSLPQTGGKRGYNEQF	17	TRBV27	TRBD2
ASSFALLGDWSNQPQH	16	TRBV6-2/TRBV6-3	.
ASSSGEGYEQY	11	TRBV12-3/TRBV12-4	.
SARKTEAF	8	TRBV20-1	.
ASTSRGNEQF	10	TRBV12-3/TRBV12-4	.
ASSGTGPWVSGNTIY	15	TRBV27	.
ASSTGGAYGYT	11	TRBV28	TRBD1
ASSIDINTEAF	11	TRBV27	.
ASSERTGILYGYT	13	TRBV2	TRBD1
ASSSTGGASYEQY	13	TRBV6-5	TRBD1
ASGLQGAYEQY	11	TRBV28	.
ASSFGMSNEKLF	12	TRBV5-1	.
ASSQPDRGNTEAF	13	TRBV4-1	TRBD1
ASSEAGHTDTQY	12	TRBV2	.
ASSLQSPTDTQY	12	TRBV5-1	.
ASSWGTGIFEQF	12	TRBV19	TRBD1
SARVLLAGNTIY	12	TRBV29-1	.
ASSMEGGNQPQH	12	TRBV19	.
ASSPSGGNQPQH	12	TRBV18	.
AISEEVNYGYT	11	TRBV10-3	.